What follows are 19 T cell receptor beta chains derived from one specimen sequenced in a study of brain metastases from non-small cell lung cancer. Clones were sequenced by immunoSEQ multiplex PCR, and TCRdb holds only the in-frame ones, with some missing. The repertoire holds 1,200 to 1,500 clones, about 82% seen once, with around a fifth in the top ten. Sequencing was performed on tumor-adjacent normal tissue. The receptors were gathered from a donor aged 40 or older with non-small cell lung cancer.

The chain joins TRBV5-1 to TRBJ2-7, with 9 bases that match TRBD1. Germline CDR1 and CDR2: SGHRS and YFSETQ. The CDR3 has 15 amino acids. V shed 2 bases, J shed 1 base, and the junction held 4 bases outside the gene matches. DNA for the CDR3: TGCGCCAGCAGCTTTTGGACAGGGGATTCCTACGAGCAGTACTTC. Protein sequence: CASSFWTGDSYEQYF. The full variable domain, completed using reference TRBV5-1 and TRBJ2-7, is KAGVTQTPRYLIKTRGQQVTLSCSPISGHRSVSWYQQTPGQGLQFLFEYFSETQRNKGNFPGRFSGRQFSNSRSEMNVSTLELGDSALYLCASSFWTGDSYEQYFGPGTRLTVT.

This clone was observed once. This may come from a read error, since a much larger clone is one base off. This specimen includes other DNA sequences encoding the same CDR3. The CDR3 DNA follows: TGCAGCGTTCAACCGCTTGGGGGCAATTTTAATGAAGCTTTCTTT. Protein sequence: CSVQPLGGNFNEAFF. The V gene is TRBV29-1, the J gene TRBJ1-1, with D possibly TRBD1 on 6 matching bases. The CDR3 has 15 residues. Trimming took 5 bases from V and 7 from J, leaving 23 bases between them. Germline-derived CDR1 and CDR2 are SQVTM and ANQGSEA.

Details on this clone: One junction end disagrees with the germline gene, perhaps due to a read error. CDR3 sequence reads: CVSSPSVVSGISNEQFF. In DNA, the CDR3 is TGTGTCAGTAGTCCCTCTGTTGTTAGCGGGATTAGCAATGAGCAGTTCTTC. This rearrangement joins TRBV19 to TRBJ2-1, with TRBD2 matching over 8 bases. CDR3 length: 17 residues. In germline, CDR1 is LNHDA, CDR2 SQIVND (reference sequence).

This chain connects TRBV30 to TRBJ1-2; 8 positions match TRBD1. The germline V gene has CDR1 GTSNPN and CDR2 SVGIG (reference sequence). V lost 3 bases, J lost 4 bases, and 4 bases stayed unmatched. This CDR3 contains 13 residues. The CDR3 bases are TGTGCCTGGAGCACCGACAGGGGCTATGGCTACACCTTC. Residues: CAWSTDRGYGYTF.

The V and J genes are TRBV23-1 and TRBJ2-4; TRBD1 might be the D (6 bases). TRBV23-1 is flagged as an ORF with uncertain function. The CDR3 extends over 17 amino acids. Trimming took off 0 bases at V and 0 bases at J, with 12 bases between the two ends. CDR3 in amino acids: CASSQSDDRIAKNIQYF. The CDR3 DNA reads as TGCGCCAGCAGTCAATCGGACGACAGGATAGCCAAAAACATTCAGTACTTC.

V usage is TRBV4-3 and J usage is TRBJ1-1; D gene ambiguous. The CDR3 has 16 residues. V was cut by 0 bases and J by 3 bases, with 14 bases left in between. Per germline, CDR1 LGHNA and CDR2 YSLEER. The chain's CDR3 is CASSQDFPGSDTEAFF. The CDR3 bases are TGCGCCAGCAGCCAAGATTTTCCGGGGTCGGACACTGAAGCTTTCTTT.

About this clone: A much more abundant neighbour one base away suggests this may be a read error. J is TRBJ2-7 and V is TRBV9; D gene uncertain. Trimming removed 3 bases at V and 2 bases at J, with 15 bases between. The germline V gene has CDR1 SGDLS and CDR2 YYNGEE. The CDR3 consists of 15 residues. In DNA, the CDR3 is TGTGCCAGCAGCGAGGCCCTAGGAGAAACCTACGAGCAGTACTTC. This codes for CASSEALGETYEQYF.

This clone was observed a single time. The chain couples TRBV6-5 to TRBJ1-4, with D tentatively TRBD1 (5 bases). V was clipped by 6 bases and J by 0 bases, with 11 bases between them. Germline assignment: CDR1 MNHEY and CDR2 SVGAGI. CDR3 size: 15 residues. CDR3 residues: CASSPQQATNEKLFF. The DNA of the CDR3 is TGTGCCAGCAGCCCACAACAGGCAACTAATGAAAAACTGTTTTTT.

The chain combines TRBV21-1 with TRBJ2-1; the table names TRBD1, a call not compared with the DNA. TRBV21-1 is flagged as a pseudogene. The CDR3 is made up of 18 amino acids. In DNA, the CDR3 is TGTGCCAGCAGCAAAGATAAATCGTCAGGGAAAGGTGTAGATGAGCAGTTCTTC. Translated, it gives CASSKDKSSGKGVDEQFF.

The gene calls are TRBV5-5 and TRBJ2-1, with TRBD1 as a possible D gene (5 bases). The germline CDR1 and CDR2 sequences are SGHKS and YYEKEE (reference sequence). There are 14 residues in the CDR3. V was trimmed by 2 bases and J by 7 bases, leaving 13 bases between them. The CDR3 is CASSLVGLRNEQFF. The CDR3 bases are TGTGCCAGCAGCTTAGTGGGGCTTCGGAATGAGCAGTTCTTC.

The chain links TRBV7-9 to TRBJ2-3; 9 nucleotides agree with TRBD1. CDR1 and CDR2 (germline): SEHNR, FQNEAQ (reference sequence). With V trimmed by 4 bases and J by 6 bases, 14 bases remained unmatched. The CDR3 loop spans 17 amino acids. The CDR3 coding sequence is TGTGCCAGCAGCTCAAACAGGGGGCCGTACCGTCTTGATACGCAGTATTTT. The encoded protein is CASSSNRGPYRLDTQYF.

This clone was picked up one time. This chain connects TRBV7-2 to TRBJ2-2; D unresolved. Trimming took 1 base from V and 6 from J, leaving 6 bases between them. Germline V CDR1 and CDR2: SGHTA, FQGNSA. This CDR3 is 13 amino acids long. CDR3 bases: TGTGCCAGCAGCTTAGATAGGGCCGGGGAGCTGTTTTTT. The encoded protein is CASSLDRAGELFF.

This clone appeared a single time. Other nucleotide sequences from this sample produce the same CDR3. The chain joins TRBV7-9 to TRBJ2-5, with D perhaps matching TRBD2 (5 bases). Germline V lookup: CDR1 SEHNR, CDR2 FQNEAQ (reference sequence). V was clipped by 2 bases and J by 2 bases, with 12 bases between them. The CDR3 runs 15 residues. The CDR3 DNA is TGTGCCAGCAGCTTAAGATTGGGAGAACAAGAGACCCAGTACTTC. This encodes CASSLRLGEQETQYF.

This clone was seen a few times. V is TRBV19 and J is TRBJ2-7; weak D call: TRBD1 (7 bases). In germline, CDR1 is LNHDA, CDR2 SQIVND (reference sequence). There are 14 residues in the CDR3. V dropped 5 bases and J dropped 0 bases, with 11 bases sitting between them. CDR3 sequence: CASSAGGNSYEQYF. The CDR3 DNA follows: TGTGCCAGTAGTGCAGGGGGGAACTCCTACGAGCAGTACTTC.

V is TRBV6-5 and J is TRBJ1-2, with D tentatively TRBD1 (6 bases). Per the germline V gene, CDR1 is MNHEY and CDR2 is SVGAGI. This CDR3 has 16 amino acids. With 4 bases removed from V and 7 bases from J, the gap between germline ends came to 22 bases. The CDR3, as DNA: TGTGCCAGCAGTTCAGAGTACAGGGCGGCGAGGGGTGGCTACACCTTC. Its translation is CASSSEYRAARGGYTF.

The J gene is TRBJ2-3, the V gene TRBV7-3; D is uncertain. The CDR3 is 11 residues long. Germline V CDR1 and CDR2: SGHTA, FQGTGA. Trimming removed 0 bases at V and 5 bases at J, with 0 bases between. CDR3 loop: CASSLTDTQYF. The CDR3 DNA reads TGTGCCAGCAGCTTAACAGATACGCAGTATTTT.

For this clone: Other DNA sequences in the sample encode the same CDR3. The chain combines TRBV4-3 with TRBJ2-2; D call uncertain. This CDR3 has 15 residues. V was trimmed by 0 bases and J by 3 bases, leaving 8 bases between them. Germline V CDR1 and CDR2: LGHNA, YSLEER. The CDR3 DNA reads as TGCGCCAGCAGCCAAGATGTGACTTACACCGGGGAGCTGTTTTTT. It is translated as CASSQDVTYTGELFF.

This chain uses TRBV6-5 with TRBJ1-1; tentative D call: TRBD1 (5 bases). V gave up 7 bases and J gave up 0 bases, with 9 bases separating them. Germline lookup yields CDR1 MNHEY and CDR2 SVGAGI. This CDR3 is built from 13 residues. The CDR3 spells CASTDSLNTEAFF. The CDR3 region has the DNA TGTGCCAGCACCGACAGTCTGAACACTGAAGCTTTCTTT.

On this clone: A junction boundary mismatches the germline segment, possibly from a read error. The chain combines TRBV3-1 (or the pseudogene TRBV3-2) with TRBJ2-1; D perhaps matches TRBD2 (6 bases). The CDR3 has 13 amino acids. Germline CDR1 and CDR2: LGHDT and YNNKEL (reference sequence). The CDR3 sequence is CASSQGSDYEQFF. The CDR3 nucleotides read TGTGCCAGCAGCCAAGGTTCGGACTATGAGCAATTCTTC.